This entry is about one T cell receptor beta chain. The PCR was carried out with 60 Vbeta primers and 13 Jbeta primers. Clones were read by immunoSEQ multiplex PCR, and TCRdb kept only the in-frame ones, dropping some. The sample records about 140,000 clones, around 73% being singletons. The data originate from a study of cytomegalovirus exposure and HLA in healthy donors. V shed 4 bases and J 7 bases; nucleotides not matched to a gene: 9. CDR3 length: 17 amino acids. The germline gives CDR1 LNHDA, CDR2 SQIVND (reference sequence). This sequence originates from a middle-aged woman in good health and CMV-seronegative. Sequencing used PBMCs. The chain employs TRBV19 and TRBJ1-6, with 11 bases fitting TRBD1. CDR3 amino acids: CASSTNGQGARNSPLHF. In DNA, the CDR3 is TGTGCCAGTAGTACCAACGGACAGGGGGCGCGGAATTCACCCCTCCACTTT.